The entry below gives a single T cell receptor beta chain sequence along with its context. In the authors' workflow: ImmunoSEQ yielded junction-only sequences lacking quality scores, so filtering differed. Generated by immunoSEQ multiplex PCR, the TCRdb table keeps only in-frame clones and is missing some. The V and J calls and the clone size are those of that table, but D and trimming were determined from the DNA. The sample has a few million clones; over 90% are singletons. The sample belongs to a study of shared clonotypes between healthy human individuals. The sample comprised naive CD4+ T cells from PBMCs. Indicated subset: CD45RA+ positively selected. The origin of this receptor is a man younger than 35 in good health. Some clones in this sample may be carry-over from other donors' samples.

This CDR3 reads CASSVAPGQGSNYGYTF. The DNA for the CDR3 is TGTGCCAGCAGCGTAGCTCCGGGACAGGGGTCGAACTATGGCTACACCTTC. The J gene is TRBJ1-2, the V gene TRBV9; 10 bases line up with TRBD1. J lost 2 bases, V lost 0 bases, and 7 bases had no gene match. Germline V lookup: CDR1 SGDLS, CDR2 YYNGEE. CDR3 length equals 17 residues.